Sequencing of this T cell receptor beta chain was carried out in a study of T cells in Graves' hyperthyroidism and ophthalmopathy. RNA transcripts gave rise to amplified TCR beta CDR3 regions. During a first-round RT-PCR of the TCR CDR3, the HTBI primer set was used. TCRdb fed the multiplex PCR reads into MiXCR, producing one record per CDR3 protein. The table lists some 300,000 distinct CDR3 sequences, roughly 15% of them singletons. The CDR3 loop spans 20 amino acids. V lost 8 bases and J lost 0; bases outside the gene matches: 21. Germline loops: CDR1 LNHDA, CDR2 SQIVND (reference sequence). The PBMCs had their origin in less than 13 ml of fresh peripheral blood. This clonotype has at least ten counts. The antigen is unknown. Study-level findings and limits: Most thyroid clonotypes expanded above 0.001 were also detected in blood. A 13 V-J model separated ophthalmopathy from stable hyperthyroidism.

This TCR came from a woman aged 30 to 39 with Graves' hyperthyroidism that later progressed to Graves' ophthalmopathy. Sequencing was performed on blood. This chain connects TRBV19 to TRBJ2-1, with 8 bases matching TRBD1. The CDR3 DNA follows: TGTGCCAGTTCAGGGTCTCCGGGACAGGAGAAACAAAGCTCCTACAATGAGCAGTTCTTC. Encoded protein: CASSGSPGQEKQSSYNEQFF.